One sample yielded the 7 T cell receptor beta chains listed below, sequenced in a study of blood T cell repertoires in COVID-19. The table came from immunoSEQ multiplex PCR; TCRdb's copy has only in-frame clones and leaves some out. The sample includes about 190,000 clones, almost 85% of them seen just once. Sequencing input: peripheral blood. Receptor source: a woman between 65 and 79 years old with active or convalescent COVID-19.

At least ten counts were recorded for this clone. This chain joins TRBV5-5 and TRBJ2-7, with no clear D. V lost 4 bases and J 0 bases, leaving 14 bases between the germline ends. Germline loops: CDR1 SGHKS, CDR2 YYEKEE (reference sequence). CDR3 length: 15 residues. The CDR3 region is CASSPSPMSSYEQYF. The DNA for the CDR3 is TGTGCCAGCAGCCCCTCCCCTATGAGCTCCTACGAGCAGTACTTC.

This CDR3 reads CASSSRTQQFF. CDR3 nucleotides: TGTGCCAGCAGCAGTAGGACTCAGCAGTTCTTC. The J gene is TRBJ2-1, the V gene TRBV5-6; TRBD2 is a possible D gene (5 bases). Germline V gene data show CDR1 as SGHDT and CDR2 as YYEEEE. The V gene lost 4 bases and the J gene lost 11 bases, with 10 bases spanning the gap. The CDR3 length is 11 residues.

The CDR3 region has the DNA TGTGCCAGCAGCGTTGAGCCACTCGCTCGCTACGAGCAGTACTTC. This codes for CASSVEPLARYEQYF. The rearrangement links TRBV9 to TRBJ2-7; no reliable D call. V was cut by 2 bases and J by 3 bases, with 15 bases left in between. The germline V gene encodes CDR1 SGDLS and CDR2 YYNGEE. The CDR3 is made up of 15 amino acids.

Comment on this clone: The sample contains more than one DNA sequence encoding this CDR3. The chain carries TRBV7-9 and TRBJ2-6, with D possibly matching TRBD2 (5 bases). V was trimmed by 2 bases and J by 4 bases, leaving 9 bases between them. This CDR3 spans 15 amino acids. Germline values: CDR1 SEHNR, CDR2 FQNEAQ (reference sequence). Here the CDR3 reads CASSLRVAGANVLTF. CDR3 DNA sequence: TGTGCCAGCAGCTTAAGGGTAGCGGGGGCCAACGTCCTGACTTTC.

This clone was recorded only once. The J gene is TRBJ2-5, the V gene TRBV5-1, with a tentative D call TRBD1 (6 bases). Trimming removed 4 bases at V and 4 bases at J, with 14 bases between. This CDR3 is 14 amino acids long. CDR1 and CDR2 from the germline V gene are SGHRS and YFSETQ. As DNA, the CDR3 is TGCGCCAGCAGCCTTGAACAGGGATCAGAGACCCAGTACTTC. As protein: CASSLEQGSETQYF.

This sequence joins TRBV10-2 and TRBJ2-7; 12 bases line up with TRBD2. Trimming cost V 4 bases and J 4 bases; bases outside gene matches: 5. The CDR3 covers 15 residues. Germline loops: CDR1 WSHSY, CDR2 SAAADI. DNA of the CDR3: TGCGCCAGCAGTGGGACTAGCGGGAATATGTACGAGCAGTACTTC. This translates into CASSGTSGNMYEQYF.

This clone appeared many times. The chain carries TRBV7-8 and TRBJ2-5; 12 bases align to TRBD1. The CDR3 is 17 residues long. CDR1 and CDR2 (germline): SGHVS, FQNEAQ. The ends lost 3 bases at V and 5 bases at J; junction bases unmatched: 10. The CDR3 DNA follows: TGTGCCAGCAGCTTCGGAAGGGACAGGGGGCGCCGGGAGACCCAGTACTTC. Protein sequence: CASSFGRDRGRRETQYF.